The clone carrying this T cell receptor beta chain was observed a few times. Antigen unknown. Each CDR3 protein is one row after TCRdb ran MiXCR on the 5' RACE reads. The data contain about 330,000 distinct CDR3 sequences, around 8.1% of them singletons. The CDR3 spans 16 residues. CDR1 is DFQATT, CDR2 SNEGSKA, per germline (reference sequence). V shed 0 bases, J shed 5 bases, and the junction held 12 bases outside the gene matches. The data belong to a study of T cells after yellow fever vaccination. General study findings and limits: Weaker overall, the secondary response nonetheless peaked faster (day 5 versus 15).

The specimen was PBMCs, collected roughly seven weeks after the first yellow fever vaccination. The TCR originated in a man aged 18 to 29 who received the YFV17D yellow fever vaccine. This chain links TRBV20-1 with TRBJ2-5, with 7 bases identical to TRBD2. The DNA for the CDR3 is TGCAGTGCTAGAGATCGGTCCCCGGCGGGGGACGAGACCCAGTACTTC. Its protein is CSARDRSPAGDETQYF.